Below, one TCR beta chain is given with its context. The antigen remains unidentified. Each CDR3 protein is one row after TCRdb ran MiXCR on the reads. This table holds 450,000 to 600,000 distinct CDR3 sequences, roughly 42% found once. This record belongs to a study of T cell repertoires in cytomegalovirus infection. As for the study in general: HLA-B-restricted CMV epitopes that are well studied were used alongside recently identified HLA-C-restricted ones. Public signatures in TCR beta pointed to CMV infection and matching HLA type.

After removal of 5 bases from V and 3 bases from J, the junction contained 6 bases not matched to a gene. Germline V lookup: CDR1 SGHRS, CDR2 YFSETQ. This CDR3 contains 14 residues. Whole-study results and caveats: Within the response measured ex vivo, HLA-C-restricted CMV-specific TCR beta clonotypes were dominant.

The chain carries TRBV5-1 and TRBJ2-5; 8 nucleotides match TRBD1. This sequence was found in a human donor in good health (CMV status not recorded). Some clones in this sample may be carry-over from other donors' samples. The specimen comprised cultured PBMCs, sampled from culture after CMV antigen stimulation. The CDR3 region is CASSSIQGEETQYF. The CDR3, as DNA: TGCGCCAGCAGTTCAATACAGGGGGAAGAGACCCAGTACTTC.